The 13 T cell receptor beta chains presented below share a single source sample, sequenced in a study of regulatory T cells in long-lasting Graves disease (dated by TCRdb to about 2021). This specimen's time point label, per the study, means: newly diagnosed GD, antithyroid drugs for less than 3 months. For both TCR sequencing and RNA sequencing, RNA was extracted from PBMCs in TRIzol. The library was produced with multiplex PCR. The instrument given in TCRdb is Illumina HiSeq 4000. TCR beta libraries were built with iRepertoire HTBI primers and Arm-PCR amplification of CDR3 regions. In-frame beta chains were kept once TCRdb had trimmed the public reads at Q25 with fastp and called clones with MiXCR. Rows matching on CDR3 protein sequence are summarized as one entry with the most common DNA and genes. The sample table lists 360,000 or so distinct CDR3 sequences, 15% to 20% of them with a count of one. Over 20% of the sample comes from the top ten.

The sample also formed part of further work on T cells in Graves' hyperthyroidism and ophthalmopathy.

The source material was peripheral blood mononuclear cells (PBMCs), sampled at new diagnosis, from a patient treated with antithyroid drugs. These receptors were obtained from a woman aged 18-35 years with Graves disease. Donor details come from another sample of the same person, matched by shared clones.

The chain has TRBV9 and TRBJ2-1, with D perhaps assigned TRBD1 or TRBD2 (5 bases each). The V end lost 1 base, the J end lost 6 bases, and 14 bases lay between the germline ends. This CDR3 contains 15 residues. Germline lookup yields CDR1 SGDLS and CDR2 YYNGEE. CDR3: CASSVRGAFSNEQFF. In DNA form, the CDR3 reads TGTGCCAGCAGCGTAAGAGGGGCTTTCAGCAATGAGCAGTTCTTC.

This clonotype has at least ten counts. J is TRBJ1-1 and V is TRBV12-3 or TRBV12-4; D unresolved. There are 15 residues in the CDR3. The V and J ends lost 1 base and 6 bases respectively, with 15 bases between them. CDR3 bases: TGTGCCAGCAGTTTAGGAGCAGGAGATTTCTCTGAAGCTTTCTTT. Its protein is CASSLGAGDFSEAFF.

This clonotype was seen only a few times. The chain is built from TRBV5-1 and TRBJ1-1; D not certain. V was clipped by 1 base and J by 6 bases, with 16 bases between them. Per the germline V gene, CDR1 is SGHRS and CDR2 is YFSETQ. CDR3 length equals 15 residues. The CDR3 DNA follows: TGCGCCAGCAGCTTGTCGGCGGACCTCCTGGCTGAAGCTTTCTTT. Its protein is CASSLSADLLAEAFF.

By its share, this clonotype is medium-sized. The chain carries TRBV11-2 and TRBJ2-5; TRBD1 matches at 7 bases. V was clipped by 4 bases and J by 4 bases; unmatched bases: 15. From germline, CDR1 is SGHAT and CDR2 FQNNGV. The CDR3 contains 17 residues. This CDR3 reads CASSSRGPGYDRETQYF. The CDR3 DNA sequence: TGTGCCAGCAGCTCTAGGGGGCCCGGATACGATAGAGAGACCCAGTACTTC.

The chain couples TRBV24-1 to TRBJ2-1, with D tentatively TRBD2 (6 bases). This CDR3 contains 16 residues. The V end was cut by 3 bases, the J end by 6 bases, with 17 bases between. The germline V gene encodes CDR1 KGHDR and CDR2 SFDVKD. The CDR3: CATSDGYELAGNEQFF. The DNA for the CDR3 is TGTGCCACCAGTGATGGGTACGAACTAGCCGGCAATGAGCAGTTCTTC.

In its sample, this clonotype was seen many times. The V call is TRBV11-1, the J call TRBJ2-7; the D gene is possibly TRBD2 (6 bases). CDR1 is SGHAT and CDR2 is FQDESV in the germline V gene (reference sequence). V dropped 10 bases and J dropped 2 bases, with 15 bases sitting between them. The CDR3 runs 13 residues. CDR3 protein: CATKKAGPYEQYF. The DNA for the CDR3 is TGTGCCACCAAGAAGGCGGGGCCCTACGAGCAGTACTTC.

The V and J genes are TRBV20-1 and TRBJ2-3, with 8 positions matching TRBD2. The CDR3 runs 16 residues. The germline gives CDR1 DFQATT, CDR2 SNEGSKA (reference sequence). The V gene end was trimmed by 3 bases and the J gene end by 6 bases; junction bases not matched to a gene: 14. CDR3 amino acids: CSARDPSGRRKDTQYF. For the CDR3, the DNA is TGCAGTGCTAGGGATCCTAGCGGGCGACGAAAGGATACGCAGTATTTT.

Many counts were recorded for this clonotype. The chain combines TRBV5-1 with TRBJ2-3, with D possibly being TRBD2 (6 bases). The CDR3 runs 15 residues. Trimming removed 4 bases at V and 0 bases at J, with 12 bases between. Germline CDR1 and CDR2: SGHRS and YFSETQ. CDR3 DNA sequence: TGCGCCAGCAGCCCGATAGCGGACAGCACAGATACGCAGTATTTT. As protein: CASSPIADSTDTQYF. The entire variable domain, with the rest obtained from reference TRBV5-1 and TRBJ2-3, is as follows: KAGVTQTPRYLIKTRGQQVTLSCSPISGHRSVSWYQQTPGQGLQFLFEYFSETQRNKGNFPGRFSGRQFSNSRSEMNVSTLELGDSALYLCASSPIADSTDTQYFGPGTRLTVL.

There are a few counts of this clonotype. The CDR3: CASSQEAGVSGELFF. CDR3 nucleotides: TGCGCCAGCAGCCAGGAAGCGGGAGTAAGCGGGGAGCTGTTTTTT. The V and J genes are TRBV4-1 and TRBJ2-2, with 8 bases fitting TRBD2. CDR3 length: 15 amino acids. CDR1 MGHRA and CDR2 YSYEKL come from the germline V gene. V trimming: 3 bases; J trimming: 7 bases; junction bases outside the gene matches: 7.

This clonotype has at least ten counts. J is TRBJ2-7 and V is TRBV6-9, with 9 bases fitting TRBD1. Germline lookup yields CDR1 MNHGY and CDR2 SVAAGI. The J segment lost 3 bases and the V segment lost 3 bases, leaving 27 bases of the junction unmatched. There are 22 residues in the CDR3. The CDR3: CASSYTRWDSGQGPYNVYEQYF. As DNA, the CDR3 is TGTGCCAGCAGTTACACCAGATGGGACTCGGGACAGGGCCCATACAATGTCTACGAGCAGTACTTC.

This clonotype was seen at least ten times. The CDR3 DNA reads TGTGCCAGCAGTTTATCCGGGAACTATGGCTACACCTTC. It translates to CASSLSGNYGYTF. The rearrangement links TRBV27 to TRBJ1-2; no reliable D call. Per the germline V gene, CDR1 is MNHEY and CDR2 is SMNVEV (reference sequence). Trimming cost V 0 bases and J 2 bases, with 4 bases left between them. There are 13 residues in the CDR3.

As for this clonotype: Mismatch with germline at one junction end may stem from a read error. The chain carries TRBV5-1 and TRBJ2-7; D is perhaps TRBD2 (6 bases). Germline CDR1 is SGHRS and CDR2 is YFSETQ. The CDR3 consists of 13 residues. The CDR3 bases are TGCGCCAGCACCCTAGGAGGGCACTACGAGCAGAACTTC. Protein sequence: CASTLGGHYEQNF.

This rearrangement joins TRBV5-1 to TRBJ2-7, with D uncertain. This CDR3 is 16 amino acids long. The germline V and J ends were trimmed by 0 bases and 0 bases, with 13 bases remaining between them. Germline V gives CDR1 SGHRS, CDR2 YFSETQ. The CDR3 DNA follows: TGCGCCAGCAGCTTGGCTTTAGGCGGAAACTCCTACGAGCAGTACTTC. Residues: CASSLALGGNSYEQYF.